Below are 4 T cell receptor beta chains sequenced from a single sample in a study of Graves' ophthalmopathy and Graves' hyperthyroidism. Transcripts of RNA were the source for amplifying TCR beta CDR3 regions. First-round RT-PCR used HTBI primers; second-round multiplex PCR followed. TCRdb independently ran MiXCR on the multiplex PCR reads; one entry per CDR3 protein. The sample yields just over 400,000 distinct CDR3 sequences, roughly 21% seen once. The specimen was peripheral blood. These receptors all stem from a woman aged 18-35 years with stable Graves' hyperthyroidism.

V usage is TRBV28 and J usage is TRBJ2-2; 9 nucleotides align to TRBD2. Trimming removed 2 bases from V and 3 bases from J; junction bases left unmatched: 13. The V gene's germline CDR1 is MDHEN and CDR2 SYDVKM. There are 19 residues in the CDR3. Here the CDR3 DNA reads TGTGCCAGCAGTTTACCCTCTAGCGGGAACGTCGGAGACACCGGGGAGCTGTTTTTT. This gives the protein CASSLPSSGNVGDTGELFF.

The chain has TRBV12-3 or TRBV12-4 and TRBJ2-5, with D uncertain. This CDR3 is 14 amino acids long. V lost 4 bases to trimming and J lost 0 bases, with 9 bases between them. CDR3 region: CASSSTPDQETQYF. In nucleotides, the CDR3 is TGTGCCAGCAGTTCGACTCCGGACCAAGAGACCCAGTACTTC.

A word on this clonotype: A read error is possible here, since a much larger clone lies one base away. This rearrangement joins TRBV7-2 to TRBJ2-2; possibly TRBD2 for D (5 bases). CDR3 length equals 14 residues. Germline V gene sequence: CDR1 SGHTA, CDR2 FQGNSA. The CDR3 is CASKMYSNTGELCF. CDR3 DNA: TGTGCCAGCAAAATGTACTCGAACACCGGGGAGCTGTGTTTT.

There are many counts of this clonotype. The V and J genes are TRBV11-2 and TRBJ2-7; 7 positions agree with TRBD1. The CDR3 is 13 amino acids. Trimming cost V 5 bases and J 0 bases; bases outside gene matches: 1. CDR1 SGHAT and CDR2 FQNNGV come from the germline V gene. CDR3 sequence: CASSGQVSYEQYF. The DNA for the CDR3 is TGTGCCAGCAGCGGACAGGTCTCCTACGAGCAGTACTTC.